This T cell receptor (beta chain) emerged from a study of blood T cell repertoires in COVID-19. TCRdb's table, derived via immunoSEQ multiplex PCR, lists solely in-frame clones and lacks some. The table has about 500,000 clones, roughly nine tenths seen once. The CDR3 consists of 14 residues. Germline V gives CDR1 GTSNPN, CDR2 SVGIG (reference sequence). The V end lost 3 bases, the J end lost 4 bases, and 15 bases lay between the germline ends. Patients in Seattle were enrolled during active infection, then followed longitudinally. Input material: peripheral blood. The TCR was taken from a man younger than 35 with COVID-19, enrolled during active disease. The chain links TRBV30 to TRBJ1-1; a weak D match, TRBD1 (6 bases). The CDR3 DNA reads TGTGCCTGGAGCGACAGACAGGTGAGCACTGAAGCTTTCTTT. Its protein product is CAWSDRQVSTEAFF.